Below, 30 T cell receptor beta chains from the same sample are listed, as sequenced in a study of shared clonotypes between healthy human individuals. Using immunoSEQ multiplex PCR, the repertoire was profiled, and TCRdb retains in-frame clones only, with some absent. In the table there are about 710,000 clones, about 80% of which are singletons. The material sequenced was memory CD4+ T cells sorted from blood. Subset of the sample: CD45RA-negative fraction. The receptor source for this set is a woman in her 30s in good health.

The chain combines TRBV29-1 with TRBJ2-7; 7 bases are shared with TRBD1. With 6 bases clipped from V and 4 bases from J, the junction kept 12 bases outside the gene matches. Per the germline V gene, CDR1 is SQVTM and CDR2 is ANQGSEA. The CDR3 consists of 14 residues. The DNA of the CDR3 is TGCAGCGTCGCAAGGGGGACAGAGCTATACGAGCAGTACTTC. This codes for CSVARGTELYEQYF.

This clone has more than one count but fewer than ten. The V call is TRBV4-1, the J call TRBJ2-7, with a weak D call TRBD2 (6 bases). Trimming pared 3 bases from V and 3 bases from J, leaving 12 bases between. Germline CDR1 MGHRA, CDR2 YSYEKL. This CDR3 has 14 residues. The CDR3 loop reads CASSQGGMNYEQYF. The CDR3 coding sequence is TGCGCCAGCAGCCAGGGCGGGATGAACTACGAGCAGTACTTC.

The CDR3 region is CASKPDIYEQYF. The CDR3 nucleotides are TGTGCCAGCAAACCGGACATTTACGAGCAGTACTTC. The J gene is TRBJ2-7, the V gene TRBV2; D possibly corresponds to TRBD1 (5 bases). The V gene lost 7 bases and the J gene lost 4 bases, with 11 bases spanning the gap. Germline loops: CDR1 SNHLY, CDR2 FYNNEI. CDR3 length equals 12 residues.

The genes are TRBV7-3 and TRBJ2-1, with 13 bases identical to TRBD2. With 4 bases clipped from V and 7 bases from J, the junction kept 4 bases outside the gene matches. The length of the CDR3 is 15 residues. Germline loops: CDR1 SGHTA, CDR2 FQGTGA. CDR3 in DNA: TGTGCCAGCAGCTCGACTAGCGGGAGGAGGAATGAGCAGTTCTTC. Amino acids: CASSSTSGRRNEQFF.

The V gene is TRBV29-1, the J gene TRBJ2-1, with TRBD2 matching over 9 bases. With 3 bases clipped from V and 6 bases from J, the junction kept 9 bases outside the gene matches. This CDR3 region has 15 residues. Germline V lookup: CDR1 SQVTM, CDR2 ANQGSEA. The CDR3 here is CSVDPSSGRFNEQFF. The DNA of the CDR3 is TGCAGCGTTGATCCTTCCAGCGGGAGGTTCAATGAGCAGTTCTTC.

V gene TRBV25-1 combines with J gene TRBJ1-4, with D maybe TRBD1 (6 bases). CDR1 and CDR2 from the germline V gene are MGHDK and SYGVNS. V dropped 7 bases and J dropped 0 bases, with 12 bases sitting between them. The CDR3 covers 15 residues. CDR3 protein: CASNPSGATNEKLFF. For the CDR3, the DNA is TGTGCCAGCAACCCCTCAGGGGCAACTAATGAAAAACTGTTTTTT.

The chain recombines TRBV6-5 with TRBJ2-1; 8 bases fit TRBD2. CDR1 is MNHEY and CDR2 is SVGAGI in the germline V gene. J gave up 8 bases and V 7 bases, and 10 bases lay outside the gene matches. This CDR3 comprises 14 residues. DNA for the CDR3: TGTGCCAGCAAAGGCCGGGGGGGGCTCCATGAGCAGTTCTTC. Its translation: CASKGRGGLHEQFF.

The genes are TRBV19 and TRBJ2-3; 8 bases line up with TRBD1. Germline values: CDR1 LNHDA, CDR2 SQIVND (reference sequence). V was pared by 4 bases and J by 1 base, with 1 base of the junction left unmatched. CDR3 length equals 14 residues. The CDR3 is CASSTDRGTDTQYF. The CDR3 DNA follows: TGTGCCAGTAGTACGGACAGGGGCACAGATACGCAGTATTTT. Full variable domain (outside the CDR3, taken from reference TRBV19 and TRBJ2-3): DGGITQSPKYLFRKEGQNVTLSCEQNLNHDAMYWYRQDPGQGLRLIYYSQIVNDFQKGDIAEGYSVSREKKESFPLTVTSAQKNPTAFYLCASSTDRGTDTQYFGPGTRLTVL.

The CDR3 DNA reads as TGTGCCAGCAGTTACTCAAGCGAGGGCACAGATACGCAGTATTTT. Translation: CASSYSSEGTDTQYF. V and J are TRBV6-5 and TRBJ2-3; D is unresolved. The CDR3 is made up of 15 amino acids. V was shortened by 0 bases and J by 1 base, with 8 bases between the two germline ends. Germline V gene sequence: CDR1 MNHEY, CDR2 SVGAGI.

This chain joins TRBV10-3 and TRBJ2-1, with TRBD2 matching 14 bases. Per the germline V gene, CDR1 is ENHRY and CDR2 is SYGVKD. The CDR3 length is 19 residues. The V gene end was trimmed by 4 bases and the J gene end by 0 bases; junction bases not matched to a gene: 8. The CDR3 loop is CAISGLAGGSTGSYNEQFF. CDR3 coding DNA: TGTGCCATCAGTGGACTAGCGGGAGGGTCCACGGGCTCCTACAATGAGCAGTTCTTC.

The gene calls are TRBV11-3 and TRBJ2-2, with D perhaps matching TRBD2 (6 bases). The CDR3 is made up of 16 amino acids. Germline V gives CDR1 SGHNT, CDR2 YENEEA. V dropped 5 bases and J dropped 5 bases, with 18 bases sitting between them. The CDR3 loop is CASSLLGGRGTGELFF. DNA for the CDR3: TGTGCCAGCAGCCTGTTGGGGGGACGGGGGACCGGGGAGCTGTTTTTT.

This chain joins TRBV7-9 and TRBJ1-4; maybe TRBD1 (6 bases). The length of the CDR3 is 14 residues. Per germline, CDR1 SEHNR and CDR2 FQNEAQ (reference sequence). Trimming cost V 5 bases and J 8 bases, with 15 bases left between them. This CDR3 reads CASSPGGGNEKLFF. CDR3 coding DNA: TGTGCCAGCAGCCCAGGAGGGGGAAACGAAAAACTGTTTTTT. Drawing the rest from reference TRBV7-9 and TRBJ1-4, the complete variable domain is DTGVSQNPRHKITKRGQNVTFRCDPISEHNRLYWYRQTLGQGPEFLTYFQNEAQLEKSRLLSDRFSAERPKGSFSTLEIQRTEQGDSAMYLCASSPGGGNEKLFFGSGTQLSVL.

The chain combines TRBV6-5 with TRBJ2-3; possibly TRBD2 for D (6 bases). CDR3 length equals 14 residues. Germline values: CDR1 MNHEY, CDR2 SVGAGI. Trimming took off 6 bases at V and 4 bases at J, with 14 bases between the two ends. CDR3 protein: CASRATSNSDTQYF. The CDR3 DNA sequence: TGTGCCAGCAGGGCAACTAGCAATTCAGATACGCAGTATTTT.

The gene calls are TRBV7-8 and TRBJ2-1, with a possible D match to TRBD2 (6 bases). CDR3 length: 12 residues. V shed 4 bases and J shed 9 bases, with 10 bases lying between them. Per the germline V gene, CDR1 is SGHVS and CDR2 is FQNEAQ. CDR3 residues: CASSYRRGEQFF. The CDR3, as DNA: TGTGCCAGCAGCTATAGGCGGGGTGAGCAGTTCTTC.

This clone was recorded many times. The chain couples TRBV28 to TRBJ2-5; D is uncertain. Germline CDR1 reads MDHEN; CDR2 reads SYDVKM. The V and J ends lost 1 base and 6 bases respectively, with 9 bases between them. This CDR3 spans 13 amino acids. This CDR3 is CASSLYSVKTQYF. DNA of the CDR3: TGTGCCAGCAGTTTATACTCGGTGAAGACCCAGTACTTC.

This clone was detected a few times. The chain uses TRBV28 and TRBJ1-4; TRBD1 agrees at 8 bases. CDR1 and CDR2 (germline): MDHEN, SYDVKM. There are 13 residues in the CDR3. Trimming at V came to 10 bases and at J to 5 bases, leaving 6 bases not matched to a gene. This chain's CDR3 is CATRTGWNEKLFF. In DNA form, the CDR3 reads TGTGCCACTAGGACAGGGTGGAATGAAAAACTGTTTTTT.

This clone was counted only a few times. The chain joins TRBV2 to TRBJ2-7, with TRBD1 as a possible D gene (6 bases). Germline-derived CDR1 and CDR2 are SNHLY and FYNNEI. V was clipped by 7 bases and J by 4 bases, with 14 bases between them. CDR3 length: 13 residues. The CDR3 coding sequence is TGTGCCAGCAATCCGCAGGGGATATACGAGCAGTACTTC. Amino acid sequence: CASNPQGIYEQYF.

The chain links TRBV30 to TRBJ1-1; 7 nucleotides match TRBD1. V gave up 5 bases and J gave up 0 bases; unmatched junction bases: 21. The CDR3 extends over 19 amino acids. The germline gives CDR1 GTSNPN, CDR2 SVGIG (reference sequence). In DNA form, the CDR3 reads TGTGCCTGGTTTACGGGTTGGGTCGGCGGGGACAGAGTGAACACTGAAGCTTTCTTT. Protein product: CAWFTGWVGGDRVNTEAFF.

In nucleotides, the CDR3 is TGCGCCAGCAGCCAACCTAGACAGGGTGCGGGCTATGGCTACACCTTC. Its translation: CASSQPRQGAGYGYTF. The chain employs TRBV4-1 and TRBJ1-2, with 7 nucleotides matching TRBD1. CDR1 and CDR2 from the germline V gene are MGHRA and YSYEKL. The J segment lost 4 bases and the V segment lost 2 bases, leaving 10 bases of the junction unmatched. The CDR3 has 16 amino acids.

This chain links TRBV6-4 with TRBJ2-3, with D possibly called TRBD1 or TRBD2 (5 bases each). Trimming left V 5 bases short and J 1 base short, with 13 bases between. Germline V gives CDR1 MRHNA, CDR2 SNTAGT. This CDR3 has 15 amino acids. CDR3 protein: CASSSGAGGTDTQYF. The CDR3 nucleotides are TGTGCCAGCAGTTCCGGGGCTGGGGGCACAGATACGCAGTATTTT.

This clone turned up a few times. This chain links TRBV9 with TRBJ2-5; 11 nucleotides align to TRBD2. The trim removed 3 bases at V and 6 bases at J, leaving 7 bases unmatched. Germline CDR1 SGDLS, CDR2 YYNGEE. The CDR3 runs 15 residues. This CDR3 is CASSAGLAGRQTQYF. The CDR3 bases are TGTGCCAGCAGCGCTGGACTAGCGGGTCGGCAGACCCAGTACTTC.

This clone has just a few counts. V usage is TRBV27 and J usage is TRBJ2-5, with 11 nucleotides matching TRBD2. Germline assignment: CDR1 MNHEY and CDR2 SMNVEV (reference sequence). V shed 2 bases, J shed 4 bases, and the junction held 9 bases outside the gene matches. The CDR3 covers 17 residues. CDR3 region: CASSLETPLAGGETQYF. The CDR3 nucleotides are TGTGCCAGCAGTTTAGAAACTCCGCTAGCGGGAGGAGAGACCCAGTACTTC.

The table lists this clone with a few counts. The chain joins TRBV19 to TRBJ2-2; TRBD1 is a possible D gene (8 bases). V lost 6 bases and J 4 bases, leaving 18 bases between the germline ends. Germline CDR1 reads LNHDA; CDR2 reads SQIVND (reference sequence). The CDR3 sequence is 16 residues long. The CDR3 region is CASRARGREFTGELFF. DNA for the CDR3: TGTGCCAGTAGGGCCAGGGGGCGGGAGTTCACCGGGGAGCTGTTTTTT.

V usage is TRBV5-1 and J usage is TRBJ1-4; 9 nucleotides line up with TRBD1. J gave up 0 bases and V 4 bases, and 4 bases lay outside the gene matches. The CDR3 covers 16 residues. Germline assignment: CDR1 SGHRS and CDR2 YFSETQ. The CDR3 DNA reads TGCGCCAGCAGCAGGGGACAGGGTGCAACTAATGAAAAACTGTTTTTT. Translated, it gives CASSRGQGATNEKLFF.

The CDR3: CASTLQGNTGELFF. Written as DNA, the CDR3 is TGTGCCAGTACCTTACAGGGGAACACCGGGGAGCTGTTTTTT. The chain links TRBV19 to TRBJ2-2; tentative D call: TRBD1 (6 bases). Germline CDR1 and CDR2: LNHDA and SQIVND (reference sequence). Trimming cost V 7 bases and J 1 base, with 10 bases left between them. The CDR3 has 14 residues.

This clone was seen a handful of times. The V call is TRBV11-3, the J call TRBJ2-1, with D possibly being TRBD2 (5 bases). Trimming removed 5 bases from V and 2 bases from J, with 13 bases in between. Germline V CDR1 and CDR2: SGHNT, YENEEA. This CDR3 region has 15 residues. The CDR3 is CASSKEGGAYNEQFF. DNA of the CDR3: TGTGCCAGCAGCAAAGAGGGTGGCGCCTACAATGAGCAGTTCTTC.

V and J are TRBV15 and TRBJ2-3, with TRBD1 as a possible D gene (6 bases). Germline-derived CDR1 and CDR2 are LNHNV and YYDKDF (reference sequence). V lost 0 bases and J lost 3, with 13 bases in between. This CDR3 has 16 residues. The CDR3 DNA reads TGTGCCACCAGCAGAGATAAGGGGGATTGGACAGATACGCAGTATTTT. Translation: CATSRDKGDWTDTQYF.

The V gene is TRBV6-5, the J gene TRBJ2-5, with a tentative D call TRBD1 (5 bases). The CDR3 consists of 16 residues. The V end lost 0 bases, the J end lost 4 bases, and 15 bases lay between the germline ends. Germline CDR1 reads MNHEY; CDR2 reads SVGAGI. The CDR3 nucleotides are TGTGCCAGCAGTTACTCGAACAGGAATGGGGCAGAGACCCAGTACTTC. Its protein product is CASSYSNRNGAETQYF.

The chain joins TRBV20-1 to TRBJ1-1, with D uncertain. CDR1 and CDR2 from the germline V gene are DFQATT and SNEGSKA (reference sequence). CDR3 size: 9 residues. Trimming shortened V by 3 bases and J by 6 bases, and 2 bases separated the two germline ends. The CDR3 region has the DNA TGCAGTGCTAGTGCTGAAGCTTTCTTT. Its translation is CSASAEAFF.

About this clone: A read error may account for a junction end that differs from germline. The genes are TRBV7-2 and TRBJ2-3; D is ambiguous. The CDR3 is made up of 15 amino acids. Germline-derived CDR1 and CDR2 are SGHTA and FQGNSA. The CDR3 sequence: CASILPRLLTDTQYF. The CDR3 DNA reads TGTGCCAGCATCTTACCAAGGCTTCTCACAGATACGCAGTATTTT.